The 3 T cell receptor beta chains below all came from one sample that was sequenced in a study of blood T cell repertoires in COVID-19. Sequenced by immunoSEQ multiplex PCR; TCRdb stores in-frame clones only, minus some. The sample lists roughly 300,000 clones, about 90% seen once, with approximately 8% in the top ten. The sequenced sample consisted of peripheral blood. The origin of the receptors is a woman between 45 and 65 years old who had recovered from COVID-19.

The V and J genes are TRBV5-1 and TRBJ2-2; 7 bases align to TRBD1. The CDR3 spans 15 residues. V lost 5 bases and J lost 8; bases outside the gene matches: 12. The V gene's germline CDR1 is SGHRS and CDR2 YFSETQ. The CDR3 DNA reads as TGCGCCAGCAGTACGGCCCACACGGGACAGGGGGAGCTGTTTTTT. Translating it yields CASSTAHTGQGELFF.

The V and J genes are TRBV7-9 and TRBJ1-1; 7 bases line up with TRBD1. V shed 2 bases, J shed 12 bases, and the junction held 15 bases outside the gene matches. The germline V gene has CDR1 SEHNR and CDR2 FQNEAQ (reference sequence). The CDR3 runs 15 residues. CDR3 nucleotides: TGTGCCAGCAGCTTACGGACAGGCGGGTCCACTGAGCCTTTCTTT. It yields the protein CASSLRTGGSTEPFF.

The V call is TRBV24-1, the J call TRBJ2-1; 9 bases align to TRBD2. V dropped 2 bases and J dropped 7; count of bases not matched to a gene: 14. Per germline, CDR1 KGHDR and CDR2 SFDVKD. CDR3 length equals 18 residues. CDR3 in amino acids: CATSDSGVWREGQNEQFF. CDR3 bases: TGTGCCACCAGTGATTCTGGGGTCTGGCGGGAGGGACAAAATGAGCAGTTCTTC.